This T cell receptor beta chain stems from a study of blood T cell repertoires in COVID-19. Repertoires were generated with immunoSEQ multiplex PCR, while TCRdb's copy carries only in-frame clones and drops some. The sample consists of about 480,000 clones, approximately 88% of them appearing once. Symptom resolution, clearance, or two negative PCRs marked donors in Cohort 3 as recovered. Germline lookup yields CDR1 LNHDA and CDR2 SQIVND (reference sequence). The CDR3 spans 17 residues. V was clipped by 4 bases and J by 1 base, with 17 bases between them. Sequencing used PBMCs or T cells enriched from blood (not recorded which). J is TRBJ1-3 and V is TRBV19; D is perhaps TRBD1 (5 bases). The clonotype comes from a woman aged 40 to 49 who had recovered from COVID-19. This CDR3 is CASSTRQRGGSGNTIYF. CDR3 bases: TGTGCCAGTAGTACCCGGCAAAGGGGAGGATCTGGAAACACCATATATTTT.